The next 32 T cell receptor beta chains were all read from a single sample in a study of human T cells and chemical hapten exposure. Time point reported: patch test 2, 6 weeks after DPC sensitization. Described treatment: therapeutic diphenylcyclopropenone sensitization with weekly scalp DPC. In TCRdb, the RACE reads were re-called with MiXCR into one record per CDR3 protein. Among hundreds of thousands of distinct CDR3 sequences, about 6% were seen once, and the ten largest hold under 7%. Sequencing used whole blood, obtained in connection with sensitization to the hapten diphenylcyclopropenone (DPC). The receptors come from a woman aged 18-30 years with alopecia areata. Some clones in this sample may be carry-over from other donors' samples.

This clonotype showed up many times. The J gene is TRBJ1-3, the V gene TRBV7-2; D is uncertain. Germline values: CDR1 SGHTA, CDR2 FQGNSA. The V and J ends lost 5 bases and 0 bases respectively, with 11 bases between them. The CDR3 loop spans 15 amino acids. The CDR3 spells CASSPAAVSGNTIYF. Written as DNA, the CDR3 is TGTGCCAGCAGCCCCGCCGCAGTCTCTGGAAACACCATATATTTT.

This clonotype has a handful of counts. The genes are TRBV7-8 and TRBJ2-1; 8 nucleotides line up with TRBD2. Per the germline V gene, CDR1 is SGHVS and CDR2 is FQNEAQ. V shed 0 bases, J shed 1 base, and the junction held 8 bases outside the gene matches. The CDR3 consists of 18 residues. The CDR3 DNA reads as TGTGCCAGCAGCTTAGCGATAGCGGGGCCCTTATCCTACAATGAGCAGTTCTTC. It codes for CASSLAIAGPLSYNEQFF.

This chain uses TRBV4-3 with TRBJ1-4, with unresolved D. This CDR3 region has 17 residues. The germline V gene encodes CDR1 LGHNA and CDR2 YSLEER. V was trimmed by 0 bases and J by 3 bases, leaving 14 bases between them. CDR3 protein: CASSQEKDRGSNEKLFF. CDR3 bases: TGCGCCAGCAGCCAAGAGAAGGATCGGGGATCTAATGAAAAACTGTTTTTT.

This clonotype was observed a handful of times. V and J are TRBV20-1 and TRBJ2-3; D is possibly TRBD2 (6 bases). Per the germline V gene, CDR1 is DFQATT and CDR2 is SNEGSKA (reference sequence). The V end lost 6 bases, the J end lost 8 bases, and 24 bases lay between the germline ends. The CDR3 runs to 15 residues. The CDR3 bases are TGCAGTGCACGCCCGACTAGTTCCCCCAGAGGTACGCAGTATTTT. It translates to CSARPTSSPRGTQYF.

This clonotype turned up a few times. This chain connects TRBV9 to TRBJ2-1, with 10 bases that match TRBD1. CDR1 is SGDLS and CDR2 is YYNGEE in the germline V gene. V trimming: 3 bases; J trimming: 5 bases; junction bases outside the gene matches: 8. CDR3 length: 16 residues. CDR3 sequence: CASSAQGQGLHNEQFF. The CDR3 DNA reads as TGTGCCAGCAGCGCCCAGGGACAGGGGCTACACAATGAGCAGTTCTTC. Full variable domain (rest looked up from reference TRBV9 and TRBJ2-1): DSGVTQTPKHLITATGQRVTLRCSPRSGDLSVYWYQQSLDQGLQFLIQYYNGEERAKGNILERFSAQQFPDLHSELNLSSLELGDSALYFCASSAQGQGLHNEQFFGPGTRLTVL.

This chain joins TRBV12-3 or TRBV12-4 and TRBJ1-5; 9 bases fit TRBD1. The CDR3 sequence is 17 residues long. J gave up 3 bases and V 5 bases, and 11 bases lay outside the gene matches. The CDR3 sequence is CASSAGQGSFNNQPQHF. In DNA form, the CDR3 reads TGTGCCAGCAGTGCGGGACAGGGAAGCTTTAACAATCAGCCCCAGCATTTT.

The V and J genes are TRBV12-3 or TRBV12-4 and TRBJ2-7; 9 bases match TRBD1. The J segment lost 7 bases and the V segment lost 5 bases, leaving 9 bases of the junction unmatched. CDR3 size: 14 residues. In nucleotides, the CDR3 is TGTGCCAGCAGTAAGGGACAGGGATCAGGAGAGCAGTACTTC. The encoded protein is CASSKGQGSGEQYF.

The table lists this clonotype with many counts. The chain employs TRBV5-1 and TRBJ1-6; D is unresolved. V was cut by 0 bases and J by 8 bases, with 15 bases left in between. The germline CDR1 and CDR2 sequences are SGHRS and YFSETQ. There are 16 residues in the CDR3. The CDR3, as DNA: TGCGCCAGCAGCTTGGCCCCCAGGCCCACTGATTCACCCCTCCACTTT. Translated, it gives CASSLAPRPTDSPLHF.

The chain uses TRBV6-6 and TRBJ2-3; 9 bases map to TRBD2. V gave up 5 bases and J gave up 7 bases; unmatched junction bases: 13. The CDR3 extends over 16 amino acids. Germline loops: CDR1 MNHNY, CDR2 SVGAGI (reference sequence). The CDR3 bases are TGTGCCAGCAGTAACCCCAGCGGGGGGCCGGGTCATACGCAGTATTTT. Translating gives CASSNPSGGPGHTQYF.

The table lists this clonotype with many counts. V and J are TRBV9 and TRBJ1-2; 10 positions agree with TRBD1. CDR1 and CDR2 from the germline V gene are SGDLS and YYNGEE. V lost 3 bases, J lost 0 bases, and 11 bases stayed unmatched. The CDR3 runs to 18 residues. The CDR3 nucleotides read TGTGCCAGCAGCGCGACAGGACAGGGGGACCCCTCTAACTATGGCTACACCTTC. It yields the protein CASSATGQGDPSNYGYTF.

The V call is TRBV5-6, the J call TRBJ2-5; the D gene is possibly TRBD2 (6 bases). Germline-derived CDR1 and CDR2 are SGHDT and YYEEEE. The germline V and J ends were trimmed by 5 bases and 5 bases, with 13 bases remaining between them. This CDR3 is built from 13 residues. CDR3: CASRGGPLETQYF. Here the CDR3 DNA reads TGTGCCAGCAGGGGGGGTCCCTTGGAGACCCAGTACTTC.

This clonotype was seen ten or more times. CDR3 loop: CASRPGPGQAPYGYTF. In DNA form, the CDR3 reads TGTGCCAGCAGACCCGGACCGGGACAGGCCCCGTATGGCTACACCTTC. This chain uses TRBV12-3 or TRBV12-4 with TRBJ1-2; 8 bases line up with TRBD1. The CDR3 runs 16 residues. V gave up 6 bases and J gave up 5 bases; unmatched junction bases: 14.

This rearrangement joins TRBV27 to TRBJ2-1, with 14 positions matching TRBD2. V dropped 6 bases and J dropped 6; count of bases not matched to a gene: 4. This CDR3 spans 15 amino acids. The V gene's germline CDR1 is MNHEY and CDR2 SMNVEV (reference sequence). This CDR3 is CASRAGTSGGNEQFF. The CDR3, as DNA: TGTGCCAGCAGGGCCGGGACTAGCGGGGGCAATGAGCAGTTCTTC.

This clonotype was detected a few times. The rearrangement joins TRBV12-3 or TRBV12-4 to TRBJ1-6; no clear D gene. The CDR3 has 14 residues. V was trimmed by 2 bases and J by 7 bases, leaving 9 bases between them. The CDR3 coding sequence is TGTGCCAGCAGTTTATCACAGAGGAATTCACCCCTCCACTTT. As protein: CASSLSQRNSPLHF.

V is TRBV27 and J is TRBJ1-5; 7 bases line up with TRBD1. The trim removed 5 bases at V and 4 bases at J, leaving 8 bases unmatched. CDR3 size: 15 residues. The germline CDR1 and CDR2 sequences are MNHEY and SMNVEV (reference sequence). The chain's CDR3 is CASSPWDRLNQPQHF. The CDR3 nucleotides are TGTGCCAGCAGTCCGTGGGACAGATTGAATCAGCCCCAGCATTTT.

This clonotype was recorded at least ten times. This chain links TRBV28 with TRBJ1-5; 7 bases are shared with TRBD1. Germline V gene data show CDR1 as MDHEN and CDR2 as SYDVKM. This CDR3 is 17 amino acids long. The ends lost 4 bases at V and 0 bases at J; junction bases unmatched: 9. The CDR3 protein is CASSSGTVDDSNQPQHF. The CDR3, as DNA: TGTGCCAGCAGTTCCGGGACAGTAGATGATAGCAATCAGCCCCAGCATTTT.

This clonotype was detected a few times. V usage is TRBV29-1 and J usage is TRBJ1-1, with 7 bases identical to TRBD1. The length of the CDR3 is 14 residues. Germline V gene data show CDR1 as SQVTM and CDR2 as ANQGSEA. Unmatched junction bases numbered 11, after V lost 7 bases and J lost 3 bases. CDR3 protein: CSARSQGKYTEAFF. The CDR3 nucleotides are TGCAGCGCCAGATCACAGGGGAAATACACTGAAGCTTTCTTT.

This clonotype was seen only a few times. CDR3 in amino acids: CSVADSRDQPQHF. CDR3 sequence (DNA): TGCAGCGTTGCGGACAGCCGAGATCAGCCCCAGCATTTT. The chain links TRBV29-1 to TRBJ1-5, with TRBD1 as a possible D gene (6 bases). The CDR3 totals 13 residues. The germline V gene encodes CDR1 SQVTM and CDR2 ANQGSEA. Deletions cut 4 bases from V and 5 bases from J, with 12 bases between.

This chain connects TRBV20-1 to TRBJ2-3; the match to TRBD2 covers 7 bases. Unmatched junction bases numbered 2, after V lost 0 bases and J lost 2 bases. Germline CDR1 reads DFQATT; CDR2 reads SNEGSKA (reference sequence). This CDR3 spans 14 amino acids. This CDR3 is CSARETSLTDTQYF. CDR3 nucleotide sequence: TGCAGTGCTAGAGAGACTAGCCTCACAGATACGCAGTATTTT.

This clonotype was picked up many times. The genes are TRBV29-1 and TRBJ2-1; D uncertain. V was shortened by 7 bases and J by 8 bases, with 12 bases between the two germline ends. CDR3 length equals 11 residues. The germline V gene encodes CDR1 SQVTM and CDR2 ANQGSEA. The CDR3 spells CSGTIGDEQFF. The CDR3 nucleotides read TGCAGCGGAACCATTGGGGATGAGCAGTTCTTC.

CDR3 amino acids: CASSDWQGNSPLHF. The CDR3 bases are TGTGCCAGCAGTGATTGGCAGGGAAATTCACCCCTCCACTTT. J is TRBJ1-6 and V is TRBV6-1; the D gene is possibly TRBD1 (5 bases). Germline assignment: CDR1 MNHNS and CDR2 SASEGT. Trimming cost V 3 bases and J 7 bases, with 10 bases left between them. CDR3 length: 14 residues.

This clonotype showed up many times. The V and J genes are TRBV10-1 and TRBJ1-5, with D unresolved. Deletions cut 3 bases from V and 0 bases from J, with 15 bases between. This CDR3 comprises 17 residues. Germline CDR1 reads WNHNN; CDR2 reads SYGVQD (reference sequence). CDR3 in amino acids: CASSEIVGPSSNQPQHF. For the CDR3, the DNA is TGCGCCAGCAGTGAAATTGTCGGACCGTCTAGCAATCAGCCCCAGCATTTT.

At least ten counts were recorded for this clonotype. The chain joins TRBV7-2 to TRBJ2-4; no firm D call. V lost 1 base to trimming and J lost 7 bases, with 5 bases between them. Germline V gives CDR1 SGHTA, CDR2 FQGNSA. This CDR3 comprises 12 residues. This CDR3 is CASSLEWNIQYF. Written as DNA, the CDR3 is TGTGCCAGCAGCTTAGAATGGAACATTCAGTACTTC.

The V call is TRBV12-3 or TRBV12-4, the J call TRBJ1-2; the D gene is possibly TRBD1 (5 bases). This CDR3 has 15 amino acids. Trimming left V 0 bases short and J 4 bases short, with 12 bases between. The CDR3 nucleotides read TGTGCCAGCAGTTTAGCGAACAGGAGGTTCTATGGCTACACCTTC. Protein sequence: CASSLANRRFYGYTF.

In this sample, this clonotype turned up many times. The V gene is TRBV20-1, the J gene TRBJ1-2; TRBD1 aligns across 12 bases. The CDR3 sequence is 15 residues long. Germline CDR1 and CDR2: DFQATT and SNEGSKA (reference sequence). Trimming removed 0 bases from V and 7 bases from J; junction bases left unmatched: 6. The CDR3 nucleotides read TGCAGTGCTAGAGAGGGGGACAGGGGGCGGCTTGGCTACACCTTC. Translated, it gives CSAREGDRGRLGYTF.

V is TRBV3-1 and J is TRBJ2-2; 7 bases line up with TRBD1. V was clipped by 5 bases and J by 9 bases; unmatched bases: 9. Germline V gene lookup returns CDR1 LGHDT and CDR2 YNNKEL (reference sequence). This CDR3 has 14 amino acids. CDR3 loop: CASSSGTVSRELFF. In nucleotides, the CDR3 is TGTGCCAGCAGCTCCGGGACAGTCTCCAGGGAGCTGTTTTTT.

DNA for the CDR3: TGTGCCAGCAGTTTTCAGGGAATGGGCCCAGGGCAGTACTTC. Its translation: CASSFQGMGPGQYF. The V and J genes are TRBV28 and TRBJ2-7, with D maybe TRBD1 (5 bases). This CDR3 has 14 amino acids. CDR1 is MDHEN, CDR2 SYDVKM, per germline. The V and J ends lost 3 bases and 9 bases respectively, with 18 bases between them.

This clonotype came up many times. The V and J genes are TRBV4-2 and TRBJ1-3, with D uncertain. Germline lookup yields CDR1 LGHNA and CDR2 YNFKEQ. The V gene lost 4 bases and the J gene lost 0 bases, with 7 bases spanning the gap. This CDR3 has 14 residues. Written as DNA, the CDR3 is TGTGCCAGCAGCCCAGCCGCCTCTGGAAACACCATATATTTT. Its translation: CASSPAASGNTIYF.

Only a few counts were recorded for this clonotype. CDR3 sequence reads: CASSPTAGTGELFF. DNA of the CDR3: TGTGCCAGCAGTCCAACCGCGGGCACCGGGGAGCTGTTTTTT. The chain joins TRBV12-3 or TRBV12-4 to TRBJ2-2, with a tentative D call TRBD2 (5 bases). Trimming removed 5 bases from V and 4 bases from J, with 11 bases in between. CDR3 size: 14 residues.

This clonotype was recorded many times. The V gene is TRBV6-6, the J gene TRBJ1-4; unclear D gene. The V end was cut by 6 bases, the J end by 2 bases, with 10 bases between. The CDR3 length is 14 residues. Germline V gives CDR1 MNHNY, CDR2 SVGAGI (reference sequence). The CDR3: CASRKQMTNEKLFF. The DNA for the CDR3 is TGTGCCAGCAGGAAACAGATGACTAATGAAAAACTGTTTTTT.

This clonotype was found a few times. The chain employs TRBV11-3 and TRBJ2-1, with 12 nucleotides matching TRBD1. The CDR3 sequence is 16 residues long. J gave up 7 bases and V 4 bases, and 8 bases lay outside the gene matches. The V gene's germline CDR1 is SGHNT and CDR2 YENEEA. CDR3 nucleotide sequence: TGTGCCAGCAGCTCTCCGGGACAGGGGGCCGATAATGAGCAGTTCTTC. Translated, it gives CASSSPGQGADNEQFF.

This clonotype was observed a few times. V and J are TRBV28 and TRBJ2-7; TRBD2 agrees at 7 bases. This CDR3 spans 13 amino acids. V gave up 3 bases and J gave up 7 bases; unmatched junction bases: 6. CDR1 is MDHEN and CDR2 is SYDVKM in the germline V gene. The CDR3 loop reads CASSFQTAGEQYF. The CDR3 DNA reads TGTGCCAGCAGTTTCCAGACAGCGGGAGAGCAGTACTTC.